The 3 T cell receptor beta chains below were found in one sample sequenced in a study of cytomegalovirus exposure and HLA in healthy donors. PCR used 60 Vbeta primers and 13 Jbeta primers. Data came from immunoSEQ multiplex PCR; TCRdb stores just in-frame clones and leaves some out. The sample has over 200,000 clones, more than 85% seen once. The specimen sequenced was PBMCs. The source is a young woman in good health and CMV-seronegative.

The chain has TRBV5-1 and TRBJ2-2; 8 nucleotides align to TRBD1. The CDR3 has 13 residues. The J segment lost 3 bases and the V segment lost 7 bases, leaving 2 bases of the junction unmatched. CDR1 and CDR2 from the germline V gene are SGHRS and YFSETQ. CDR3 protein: CASAGGYTGELFF. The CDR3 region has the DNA TGCGCCAGCGCAGGGGGCTACACCGGGGAGCTGTTTTTT.

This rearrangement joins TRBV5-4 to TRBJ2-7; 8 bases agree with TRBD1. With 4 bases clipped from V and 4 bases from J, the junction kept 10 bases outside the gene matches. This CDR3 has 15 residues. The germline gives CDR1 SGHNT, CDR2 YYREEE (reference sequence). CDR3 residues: CASSRVDRVGYEQYF. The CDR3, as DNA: TGTGCCAGCAGCCGAGTGGACAGGGTGGGGTACGAGCAGTACTTC.

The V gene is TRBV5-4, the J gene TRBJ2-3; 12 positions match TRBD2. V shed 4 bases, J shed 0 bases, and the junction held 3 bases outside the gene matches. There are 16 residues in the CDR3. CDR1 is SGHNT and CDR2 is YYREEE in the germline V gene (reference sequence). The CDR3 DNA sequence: TGTGCCAGCAGCCCAGGACTAGCGGGGAGCACAGATACGCAGTATTTT. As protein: CASSPGLAGSTDTQYF.